Below, 22 T cell receptor beta chains from the same sample are listed, as sequenced in a study of T-cell memory formation after mild COVID-19. Via MiXCR, TCRdb re-called the 5' RACE reads, giving one row per CDR3 protein. In the table there are hundreds of thousands of distinct CDR3 sequences, 25% to 30% of which are singletons. Sequencing was performed on PBMCs or a T cell subset sorted from them (not recorded which). These receptors were collected from an adult woman who had mild COVID-19 (a few samples of this study predate the infection). Cell type and time point are not known.

This clonotype turned up a few times. The chain has TRBV20-1 and TRBJ2-7; 11 nucleotides align to TRBD2. Germline CDR1 DFQATT, CDR2 SNEGSKA (reference sequence). The CDR3 is 15 residues long. The trim removed 5 bases at V and 3 bases at J, leaving 9 bases unmatched. This chain's CDR3 is CSAFPGLADYYEQYF. CDR3 DNA: TGCAGTGCTTTTCCGGGACTAGCGGACTACTACGAGCAGTACTTC.

This clonotype was picked up a small number of times. The chain employs TRBV4-2 and TRBJ2-7, with D unresolved. CDR3 length: 10 residues. The V and J ends lost 3 bases and 4 bases respectively, with 1 base between them. Per the germline V gene, CDR1 is LGHNA and CDR2 is YNFKEQ. In nucleotides, the CDR3 is TGTGCCAGCAGCCAGTACGAGCAGTACTTC. It specifies CASSQYEQYF.

This clonotype has more than one count but fewer than ten. V and J are TRBV7-9 and TRBJ2-7; TRBD1 agrees at 7 bases. J lost 6 bases, V lost 6 bases, and 5 bases had no gene match. Germline-derived CDR1 and CDR2 are SEHNR and FQNEAQ (reference sequence). The CDR3 runs 12 residues. The CDR3 loop reads CASSPTGVEQYF. CDR3 DNA: TGTGCCAGCAGTCCTACAGGGGTCGAGCAGTACTTC.

This clonotype was detected a few times. The rearrangement links TRBV6-1 to TRBJ2-1, with D tentatively TRBD2 (7 bases). The CDR3 covers 20 residues. Germline lookup yields CDR1 MNHNS and CDR2 SASEGT. Trimming took 0 bases from V and 0 from J, leaving 21 bases between them. This CDR3 reads CASSEASGEGAGSSYNEQFF. The CDR3 nucleotides are TGTGCCAGCAGTGAAGCGTCAGGGGAGGGAGCGGGTAGCTCCTACAATGAGCAGTTCTTC.

The chain has TRBV2 and TRBJ2-1; TRBD2 matches at 8 bases. Germline V lookup: CDR1 SNHLY, CDR2 FYNNEI. The CDR3 is 14 residues long. The V gene end was trimmed by 2 bases and the J gene end by 13 bases; junction bases not matched to a gene: 10. Here the CDR3 DNA reads TGTGCCAGCAGTGAAACCCGAAGCGGGAGTTCACAGTTCTTC. Residues: CASSETRSGSSQFF. Looking up the rest from reference TRBV2 and TRBJ2-1 gives the full variable domain: EPEVTQTPSHQVTQMGQEVILRCVPISNHLYFYWYRQILGQKVEFLVSFYNNEISEKSEIFDDQFSVERPDGSNFTLKIRSTKLEDSAMYFCASSETRSGSSQFFGPGTRLTVL.

The CDR3 DNA is TGTGCCAGCAGTGGACAGGATAATCAGCCCCAGCATTTT. Its protein is CASSGQDNQPQHF. V gene TRBV2 combines with J gene TRBJ1-5; a weak D match, TRBD1 (6 bases). Germline lookup yields CDR1 SNHLY and CDR2 FYNNEI. The germline V and J ends were trimmed by 4 bases and 4 bases, with 8 bases remaining between them. The CDR3 extends over 13 amino acids.

The chain recombines TRBV7-2 with TRBJ1-2; D not certain. The CDR3 is 14 amino acids. Between the trimmed V and J ends, which lost 1 base and 3 bases, there was a span of 9 bases. Germline CDR1 is SGHTA and CDR2 is FQGNSA. CDR3 coding DNA: TGTGCCAGCAGCTTAGACTTCGGGTACTATGGCTACACCTTC. This sequence encodes CASSLDFGYYGYTF. Complete variable domain (other parts from reference TRBV7-2 and TRBJ1-2): GAGVSQSPSNKVTEKGKDVELRCDPISGHTALYWYRQSLGQGLEFLIYFQGNSAPDKSGLPSDRFSAERTGGSVSTLTIQRTQQEDSAVYLCASSLDFGYYGYTFGSGTRLTVV.

This clonotype was observed a few times. The rearrangement joins TRBV7-8 to TRBJ2-5; D perhaps matches TRBD1 (5 bases). The CDR3 loop spans 15 amino acids. V lost 0 bases and J lost 4, with 12 bases in between. Germline assignment: CDR1 SGHVS and CDR2 FQNEAQ. CDR3 sequence (DNA): TGTGCCAGCAGCTTAGCCCAGGGTCGGTCAGAGACCCAGTACTTC. The encoded protein is CASSLAQGRSETQYF.

The V and J genes are TRBV2 and TRBJ2-3; TRBD1 matches 12 bases. The CDR3 extends over 16 amino acids. The ends lost 7 bases at V and 5 bases at J; junction bases unmatched: 10. CDR1 and CDR2 (germline): SNHLY, FYNNEI. DNA of the CDR3: TGTGCCAGCAAGTTGCGGGGACAGGGGGCACGAGATACGCAGTATTTT. Protein product: CASKLRGQGARDTQYF.

This clonotype has just a few counts. In DNA, the CDR3 is TGTGCCAGCAGCCCGTGGACTAGCGGGGACTTCAATGAGCAGTTCTTC. This sequence encodes CASSPWTSGDFNEQFF. The chain is built from TRBV7-3 and TRBJ2-1; 12 bases are shared with TRBD2. The junction had 8 bases not matched to a gene; V was cut back by 5 bases and J by 6 bases. This CDR3 region has 16 residues. In germline, CDR1 is SGHTA, CDR2 FQGTGA.

CDR3 sequence: CSADSVGNEQFF. The CDR3 nucleotides read TGCAGTGCCGACTCGGTCGGCAATGAGCAGTTCTTC. V usage is TRBV20-1 and J usage is TRBJ2-1; D is unresolved. The CDR3 loop spans 12 amino acids. Looked up from germline, CDR1 is DFQATT and CDR2 is SNEGSKA (reference sequence). V was shortened by 6 bases and J by 6 bases, with 12 bases between the two germline ends.

In this sample, this clonotype turned up a few times. A junction end diverges from the germline sequence, so it may reflect a read error. The chain couples TRBV30 to TRBJ1-1; D remains ambiguous. This CDR3 has 13 amino acids. Germline V gene data show CDR1 as GTSNPN and CDR2 as SVGIG (reference sequence). The DNA of the CDR3 is TGTGCCGGGAGGACGGGCATGAACACTGAAGCTTTCTTT. Its translation is CAGRTGMNTEAFF.

In this sample, this clonotype turned up a few times. The J gene is TRBJ1-5, the V gene TRBV30; weak D call: TRBD1 (5 bases). This CDR3 has 13 amino acids. Trimming took off 6 bases at V and 1 base at J, with 10 bases between the two ends. Looked up from germline, CDR1 is GTSNPN and CDR2 is SVGIG (reference sequence). CDR3 nucleotides: TGTGCCTGTGGCAGGGAGAGCAATCAGCCCCAGCATTTT. The encoded protein is CACGRESNQPQHF.

The chain has TRBV12-3 or TRBV12-4 and TRBJ2-3; 7 bases are shared with TRBD2. This CDR3 contains 15 residues. Trimming removed 4 bases from V and 3 bases from J; junction bases left unmatched: 7. This CDR3 reads CASSSRTRMTDTQYF. The CDR3 DNA reads as TGTGCCAGCAGTTCCCGGACTAGAATGACAGATACGCAGTATTTT.

This clonotype was detected a few times. The gene calls are TRBV15 and TRBJ2-7; TRBD1 matches at 10 bases. The CDR3 extends over 15 amino acids. V shed 6 bases and J 4 bases; nucleotides not matched to a gene: 9. Germline V CDR1 and CDR2: LNHNV, YYDKDF (reference sequence). CDR3 protein: CATSIPGQGKYEQYF. The CDR3 nucleotides read TGTGCCACCAGTATCCCGGGACAGGGGAAATACGAGCAGTACTTC.

CDR3 residues: CASSPDRVAGTGELFF. CDR3 nucleotides: TGTGCCAGCAGCCCTGACAGGGTGGCAGGAACCGGGGAGCTGTTTTTT. The chain carries TRBV7-2 and TRBJ2-2, with 7 positions matching TRBD1. V lost 5 bases and J lost 5; bases outside the gene matches: 11. CDR1 is SGHTA, CDR2 FQGNSA, per germline. The CDR3 has 16 residues.

J is TRBJ2-3 and V is TRBV6-2 or TRBV6-3, with a weak D call TRBD1 (5 bases). Germline V gives CDR1 MNHEY, CDR2 SVGEGT. Trimming took 2 bases from V and 4 from J, leaving 16 bases between them. CDR3 length: 16 amino acids. The CDR3: CASSYGLGASPDTQYF. The CDR3 DNA is TGTGCCAGCAGTTACGGGCTAGGGGCAAGCCCAGATACGCAGTATTTT.

This clonotype appeared a few times. This chain connects TRBV5-1 to TRBJ2-5, with D possibly matching TRBD1 (6 bases). Germline V gene sequence: CDR1 SGHRS, CDR2 YFSETQ. V was cut by 4 bases and J by 4 bases, with 14 bases left in between. This CDR3 has 14 residues. The CDR3 region has the DNA TGCGCCAGCAGCACGCAGAGCAGGGGAGAGACCCAGTACTTC. It yields the protein CASSTQSRGETQYF.

The chain recombines TRBV29-1 with TRBJ2-1, with a tentative D call TRBD2 (6 bases). V was trimmed by 6 bases and J by 8 bases, leaving 14 bases between them. The CDR3 extends over 12 amino acids. Germline V gene sequence: CDR1 SQVTM, CDR2 ANQGSEA. Here the CDR3 DNA reads TGCAGCGTGACGACTAGTCGGTATGAGCAGTTCTTC. It translates to CSVTTSRYEQFF.

The V call is TRBV2, the J call TRBJ1-1; D gene uncertain. This CDR3 is built from 13 residues. The germline V gene has CDR1 SNHLY and CDR2 FYNNEI. The germline V and J ends were trimmed by 8 bases and 1 base, with 11 bases remaining between them. CDR3: CASLALKNTEAFF. The DNA of the CDR3 is TGTGCCAGCCTCGCCCTTAAGAACACTGAAGCTTTCTTT.

A few counts support this clonotype. This sequence joins TRBV18 and TRBJ2-3; TRBD1 agrees at 8 bases. Germline loops: CDR1 KGHSH, CDR2 LQKENI. The ends lost 0 bases at V and 2 bases at J; junction bases unmatched: 4. This CDR3 is 16 amino acids long. CDR3 region: CASSPPLTGDTDTQYF. For the CDR3, the DNA is TGTGCCAGCTCACCACCCCTGACAGGGGACACAGATACGCAGTATTTT.

V gene TRBV9 combines with J gene TRBJ2-3; D may be TRBD2 (6 bases). Trimming took 0 bases from V and 3 from J, leaving 14 bases between them. The CDR3 has 16 residues. Germline assignment: CDR1 SGDLS and CDR2 YYNGEE. The CDR3 here is CASSVAVAATTDTQYF. CDR3 coding DNA: TGTGCCAGCAGCGTAGCGGTAGCGGCTACAACAGATACGCAGTATTTT.